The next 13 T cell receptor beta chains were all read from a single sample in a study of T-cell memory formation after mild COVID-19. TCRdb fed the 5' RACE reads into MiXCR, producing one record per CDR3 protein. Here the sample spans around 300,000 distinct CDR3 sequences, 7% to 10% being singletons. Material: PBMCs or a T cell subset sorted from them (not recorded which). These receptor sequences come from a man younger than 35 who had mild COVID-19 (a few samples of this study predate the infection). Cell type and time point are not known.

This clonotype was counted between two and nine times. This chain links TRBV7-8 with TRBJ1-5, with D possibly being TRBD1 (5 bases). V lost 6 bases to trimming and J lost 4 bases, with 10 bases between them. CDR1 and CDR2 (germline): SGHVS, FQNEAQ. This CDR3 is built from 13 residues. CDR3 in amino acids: CASRRGINQPQHF. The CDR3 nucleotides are TGTGCCAGCAGGCGGGGGATTAATCAGCCCCAGCATTTT.

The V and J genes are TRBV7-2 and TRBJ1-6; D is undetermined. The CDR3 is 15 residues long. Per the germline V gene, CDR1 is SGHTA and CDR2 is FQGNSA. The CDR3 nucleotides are TGTGCAACCAGCGGCCCCAGTCTCAATAAGTATCCCCTCCACTTT. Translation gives CATSGPSLNKYPLHF.

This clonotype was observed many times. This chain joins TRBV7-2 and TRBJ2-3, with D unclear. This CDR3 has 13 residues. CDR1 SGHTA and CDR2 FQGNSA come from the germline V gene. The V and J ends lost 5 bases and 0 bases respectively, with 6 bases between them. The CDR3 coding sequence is TGTGCCAGCAGCCCCTATAGCACAGATACGCAGTATTTT. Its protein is CASSPYSTDTQYF.

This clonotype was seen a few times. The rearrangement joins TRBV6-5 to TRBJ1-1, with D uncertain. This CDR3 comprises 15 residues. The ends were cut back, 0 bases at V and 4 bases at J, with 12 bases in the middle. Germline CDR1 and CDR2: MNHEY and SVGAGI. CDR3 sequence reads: CASSYSKGVGTEAFF. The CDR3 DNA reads TGTGCCAGCAGTTACTCTAAGGGAGTGGGCACTGAAGCTTTCTTT.

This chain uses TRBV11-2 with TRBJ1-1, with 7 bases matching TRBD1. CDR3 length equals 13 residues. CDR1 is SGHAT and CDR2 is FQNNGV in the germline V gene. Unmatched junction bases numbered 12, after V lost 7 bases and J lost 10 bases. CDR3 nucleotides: TGTGCCAGCACCCATCGACAGGGTGGGGTAGCTTTCTTT. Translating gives CASTHRQGGVAFF.

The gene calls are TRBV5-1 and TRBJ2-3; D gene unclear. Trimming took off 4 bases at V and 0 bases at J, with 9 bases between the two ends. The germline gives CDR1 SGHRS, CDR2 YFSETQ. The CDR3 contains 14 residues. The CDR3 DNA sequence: TGCGCCAGCAGCACTGACGGAAGCACAGATACGCAGTATTTT. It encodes CASSTDGSTDTQYF.

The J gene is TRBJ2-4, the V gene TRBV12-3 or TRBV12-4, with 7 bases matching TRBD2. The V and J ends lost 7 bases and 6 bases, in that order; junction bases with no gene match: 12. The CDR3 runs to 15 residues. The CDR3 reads CASTLLGGMGNIQYF. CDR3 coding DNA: TGTGCCAGCACCCTACTGGGAGGGATGGGAAACATTCAGTACTTC.

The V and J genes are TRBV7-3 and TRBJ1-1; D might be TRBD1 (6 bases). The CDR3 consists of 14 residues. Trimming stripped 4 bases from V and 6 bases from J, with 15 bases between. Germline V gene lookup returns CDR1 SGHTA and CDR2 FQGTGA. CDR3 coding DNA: TGTGCCAGCAGCTACTCCAGGGGAGGCGCTGAAGCTTTCTTT. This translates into CASSYSRGGAEAFF. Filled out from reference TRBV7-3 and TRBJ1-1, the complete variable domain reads GAGVSQTPSNKVTEKGKYVELRCDPISGHTALYWYRQSLGQGPEFLIYFQGTGAADDSGLPNDRFFAVRPEGSVSTLKIQRTERGDSAVYLCASSYSRGGAEAFFGQGTRLTVV.

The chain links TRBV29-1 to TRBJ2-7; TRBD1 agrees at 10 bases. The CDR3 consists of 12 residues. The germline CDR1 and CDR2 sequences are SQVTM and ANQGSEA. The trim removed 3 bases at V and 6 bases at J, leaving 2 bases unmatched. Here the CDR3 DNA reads TGCAGCGTTGAGACAGGGGGCGGCGAGCAGTACGTC. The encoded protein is CSVETGGGEQYV.

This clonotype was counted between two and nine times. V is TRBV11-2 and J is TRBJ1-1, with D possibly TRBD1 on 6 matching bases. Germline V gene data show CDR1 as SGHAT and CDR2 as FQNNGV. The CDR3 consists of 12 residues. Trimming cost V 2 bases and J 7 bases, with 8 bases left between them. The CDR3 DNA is TGTGCCAGCAGCTTATTACAGGGTGAAGCTTTCTTT. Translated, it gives CASSLLQGEAFF.

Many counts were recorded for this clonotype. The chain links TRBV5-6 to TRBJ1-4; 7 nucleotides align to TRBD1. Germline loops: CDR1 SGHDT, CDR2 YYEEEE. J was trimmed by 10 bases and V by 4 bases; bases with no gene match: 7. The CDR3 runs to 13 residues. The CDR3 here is CASSPRQGGKLFF. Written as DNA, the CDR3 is TGTGCCAGCAGCCCTAGACAGGGAGGAAAACTGTTTTTT.

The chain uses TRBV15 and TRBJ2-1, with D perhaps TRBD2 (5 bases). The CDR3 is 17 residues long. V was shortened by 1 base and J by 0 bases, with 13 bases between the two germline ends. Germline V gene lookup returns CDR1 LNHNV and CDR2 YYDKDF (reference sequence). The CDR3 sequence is CATSRVGLGSSYNEQFF. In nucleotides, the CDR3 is TGTGCCACCAGCAGAGTTGGCCTAGGGAGCTCCTACAATGAGCAGTTCTTC.

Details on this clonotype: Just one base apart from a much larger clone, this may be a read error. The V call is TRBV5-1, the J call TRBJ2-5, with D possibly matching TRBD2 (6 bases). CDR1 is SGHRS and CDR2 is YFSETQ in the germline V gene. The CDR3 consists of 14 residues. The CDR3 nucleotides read TGCACCAGCAGCGGGTCAGGTGGGGAAGAGACCCAGTACTTC. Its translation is CTSSGSGGEETQYF.